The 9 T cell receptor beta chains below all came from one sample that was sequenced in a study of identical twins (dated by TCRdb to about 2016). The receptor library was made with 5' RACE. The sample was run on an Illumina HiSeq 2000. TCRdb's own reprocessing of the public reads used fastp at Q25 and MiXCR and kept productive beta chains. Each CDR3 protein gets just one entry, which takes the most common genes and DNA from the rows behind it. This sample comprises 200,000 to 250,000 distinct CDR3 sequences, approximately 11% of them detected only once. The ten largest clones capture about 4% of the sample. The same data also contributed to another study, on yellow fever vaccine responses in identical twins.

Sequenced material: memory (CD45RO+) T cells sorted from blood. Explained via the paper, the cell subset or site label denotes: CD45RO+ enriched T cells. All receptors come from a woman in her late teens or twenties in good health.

The CDR3 protein is CASSYRPDSAKEQYF. CDR3 DNA: TGTGCCAGCAGTTACCGACCCGACTCGGCGAAGGAGCAGTACTTC. This sequence joins TRBV6-2 or TRBV6-3 and TRBJ2-7; D unclear. The ends were cut back, 2 bases at V and 7 bases at J, with 18 bases in the middle. The CDR3 spans 15 residues. From germline, CDR1 is MNHEY and CDR2 SVGEGT.

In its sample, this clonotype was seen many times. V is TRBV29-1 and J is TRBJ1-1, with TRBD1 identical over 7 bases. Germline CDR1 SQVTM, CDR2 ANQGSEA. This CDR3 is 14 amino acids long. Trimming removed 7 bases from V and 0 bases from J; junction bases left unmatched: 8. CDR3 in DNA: TGCAGCGCCCTGACAGGGATAATGAACACTGAAGCTTTCTTT. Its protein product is CSALTGIMNTEAFF.

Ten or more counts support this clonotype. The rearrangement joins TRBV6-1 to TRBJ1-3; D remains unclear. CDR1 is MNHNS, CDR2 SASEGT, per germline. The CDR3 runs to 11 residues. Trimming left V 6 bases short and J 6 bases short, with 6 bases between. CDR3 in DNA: TGTGCCAGCAGGAATCAAAACACCATATATTTT. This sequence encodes CASRNQNTIYF.

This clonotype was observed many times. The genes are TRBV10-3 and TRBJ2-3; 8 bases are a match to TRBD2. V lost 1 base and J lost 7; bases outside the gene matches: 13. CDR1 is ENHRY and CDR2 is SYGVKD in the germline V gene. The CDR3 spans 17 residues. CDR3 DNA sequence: TGTGCCATCAGTGAGTTAGGCGCGGGGGGCCGAGACTATACGCAGTATTTT. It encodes CAISELGAGGRDYTQYF.

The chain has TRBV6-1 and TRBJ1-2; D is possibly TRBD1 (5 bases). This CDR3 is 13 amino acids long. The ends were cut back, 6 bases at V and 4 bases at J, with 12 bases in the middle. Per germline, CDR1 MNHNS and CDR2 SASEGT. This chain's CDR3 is CASSLPGGYGYTF. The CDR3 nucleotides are TGTGCCAGCAGCCTCCCTGGGGGCTATGGCTACACCTTC.

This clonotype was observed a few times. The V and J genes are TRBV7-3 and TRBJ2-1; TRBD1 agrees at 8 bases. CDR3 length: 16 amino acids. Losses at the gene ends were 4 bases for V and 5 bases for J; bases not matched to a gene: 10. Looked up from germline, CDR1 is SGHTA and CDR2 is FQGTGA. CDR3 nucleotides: TGTGCCAGCAGCTATACAGGGGGAAGGATGGACAATGAGCAGTTCTTC. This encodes CASSYTGGRMDNEQFF.

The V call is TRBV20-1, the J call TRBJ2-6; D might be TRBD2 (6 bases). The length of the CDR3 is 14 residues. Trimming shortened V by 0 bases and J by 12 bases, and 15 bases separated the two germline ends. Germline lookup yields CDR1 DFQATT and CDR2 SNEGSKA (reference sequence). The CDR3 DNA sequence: TGCAGTGCTAGAGATTTGGGACTTGCCCCCGTCCTGACTTTC. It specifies CSARDLGLAPVLTF.

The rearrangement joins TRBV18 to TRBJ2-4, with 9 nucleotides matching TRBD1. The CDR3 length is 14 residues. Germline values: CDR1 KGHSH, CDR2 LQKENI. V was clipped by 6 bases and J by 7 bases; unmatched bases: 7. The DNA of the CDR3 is TGTGCCAGCTCCCTTACAGGGGGCGATAACATTCAGTACTTC. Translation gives CASSLTGGDNIQYF.

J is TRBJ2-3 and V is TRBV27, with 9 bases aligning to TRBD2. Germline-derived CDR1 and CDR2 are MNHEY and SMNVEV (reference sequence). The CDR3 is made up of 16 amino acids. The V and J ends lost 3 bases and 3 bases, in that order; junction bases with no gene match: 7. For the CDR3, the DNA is TGTGCCAGCAGTTTGTATACGGGACTAGCAACAGATACGCAGTATTTT. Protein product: CASSLYTGLATDTQYF.